Detailed here is one T cell receptor beta chain. Coverage ceases 3 residues before the CDR3 finishes, and the germline J gene fills in the end. The sample is drawn from a study of T cells in women clearing cervical HPV infection. Clones were read by immunoSEQ multiplex PCR, and TCRdb kept only the in-frame ones, dropping some. Its clone listing holds around 35,000 clones. The CDR3 contains 13 residues. V was pared by 5 bases and J by 2 bases, with 2 bases of the junction left unmatched. Per the germline V gene, CDR1 is SNHLY and CDR2 is FYNNEI. The chain couples TRBV2 to TRBJ2-5; 7 bases align to TRBD1. Material: blood buffy coat. The receptor's source is a woman aged 18 to 75 with a cervical HPV16 infection that either progressed to CIN3+ or cleared (not recorded which). The CDR3 sequence: CASSRDSQETQYF. The DNA read from the CDR3 is TGTGCCAGCAGTAGGGACAGTCAAGAGACC.